The 26 T cell receptor beta chains listed next were all sequenced from one sample in a study of blood T cell repertoires in COVID-19. The table came from immunoSEQ multiplex PCR; TCRdb's copy has only in-frame clones and leaves some out. The profile shows 200,000 or so clones, more than 85% of them singletons. Material for sequencing was peripheral blood. The receptors stem from a man between 65 and 80 years old with active or convalescent COVID-19.

The chain is built from TRBV12-5 and TRBJ1-4; a possible D gene is TRBD1 (5 bases). The length of the CDR3 is 18 residues. Trimming pared 6 bases from V and 7 bases from J, leaving 27 bases between. CDR1 and CDR2 (germline): LGHNT, FRNRAP. CDR3 region: CASGVPGAATSRAEKLFF. CDR3 DNA sequence: TGTGCTAGTGGCGTGCCTGGGGCCGCGACCTCAAGGGCTGAAAAACTGTTTTTT.

This clone appeared a few times. The chain recombines TRBV6-6 with TRBJ1-2, with D tentatively TRBD1 (5 bases). This CDR3 region has 15 residues. The V gene's germline CDR1 is MNHNY and CDR2 SVGAGI (reference sequence). V gave up 8 bases and J gave up 2 bases, with 18 bases separating them. Written as DNA, the CDR3 is TGTGCCAGCCTTGGGGGGGACGGCACAAACTATGGCTACACCTTC. This encodes CASLGGDGTNYGYTF.

The chain couples TRBV29-1 to TRBJ2-3; TRBD2 might be the D (7 bases). Germline V gives CDR1 SQVTM, CDR2 ANQGSEA. The CDR3 runs to 14 residues. Trimming took 4 bases from V and 3 from J, leaving 14 bases between them. The CDR3 DNA sequence: TGCAGCGTTGTGGTGGGGGGGCAAACAGATACGCAGTATTTT. Translated: CSVVVGGQTDTQYF.

J is TRBJ2-7 and V is TRBV28; 9 bases are a match to TRBD2. The trim removed 5 bases at V and 4 bases at J, leaving 6 bases unmatched. This CDR3 contains 14 residues. Germline CDR1 is MDHEN and CDR2 is SYDVKM. The CDR3 region has the DNA TGTGCCAGCAGTGTTAGCGGGAGTTTATACGAGCAGTACTTC. This encodes CASSVSGSLYEQYF.

This chain connects TRBV10-3 to TRBJ1-4; D may be TRBD1 (6 bases). The CDR3 runs to 13 residues. The germline CDR1 and CDR2 sequences are ENHRY and SYGVKD. The V end lost 4 bases, the J end lost 8 bases, and 11 bases lay between the germline ends. The CDR3 protein is CAISAPGDEKLFF. The CDR3 DNA reads TGTGCCATCAGTGCCCCAGGGGACGAAAAACTGTTTTTT.

This chain connects TRBV10-3 to TRBJ1-6, with 11 bases identical to TRBD1. Germline assignment: CDR1 ENHRY and CDR2 SYGVKD. CDR3 length: 20 amino acids. The ends lost 0 bases at V and 5 bases at J; junction bases unmatched: 12. CDR3 residues: CAISESKDRGLSSNNSPLHF. In DNA, the CDR3 is TGTGCCATCAGTGAGTCGAAGGACAGGGGGCTGAGTTCGAATAATTCACCCCTCCACTTT.

About this clone: Other DNA sequences within the sample encode an identical CDR3. The rearrangement uses TRBV12-3 or TRBV12-4 and TRBJ1-5; D not resolved. The CDR3 spans 13 residues. V lost 3 bases, J lost 2 bases, and 5 bases lay in between. This CDR3 is CASSFSGNQPQHF. The CDR3 bases are TGTGCCAGCAGTTTTTCGGGCAATCAGCCCCAGCATTTT.

A remark on this clone: This sample includes further DNA sequences coding for the same CDR3. For the CDR3, the DNA is TGCAGTGCTCCCTCCGGGAACACCATATATTTT. It codes for CSAPSGNTIYF. This rearrangement joins TRBV20-1 to TRBJ1-3; no definite D call. The V and J ends lost 5 bases and 7 bases respectively, with 9 bases between them. This CDR3 has 11 residues. Germline CDR1 is DFQATT and CDR2 is SNEGSKA (reference sequence).

The chain joins TRBV10-1 to TRBJ1-4, with 8 bases aligning to TRBD1. V lost 9 bases and J lost 8; bases outside the gene matches: 5. Germline V gives CDR1 WNHNN, CDR2 SYGVQD (reference sequence). The CDR3 is 12 residues long. The CDR3 DNA is TGCGCCAGAGGACAGGGCGGAGAAAAACTGTTTTTT. As protein: CARGQGGEKLFF.

The rearrangement uses TRBV19 and TRBJ2-7; a weak D match, TRBD2 (6 bases). Germline V CDR1 and CDR2: LNHDA, SQIVND (reference sequence). The CDR3 covers 15 residues. Trimming removed 5 bases from V and 6 bases from J, with 20 bases in between. This CDR3 is CASSVGRGIRSEQYF. The CDR3 nucleotides read TGTGCCAGTAGTGTCGGGAGAGGCATCCGGAGCGAGCAGTACTTC.

The chain couples TRBV12-3 or TRBV12-4 to TRBJ1-1, with D possibly being TRBD1 (6 bases). The CDR3 totals 13 residues. Trimming pared 3 bases from V and 10 bases from J, leaving 15 bases between. Here the CDR3 reads CASSFGGGGSAFF. DNA for the CDR3: TGTGCCAGCAGTTTTGGGGGGGGCGGGTCAGCTTTCTTT.

The rearrangement joins TRBV3-1 (or the pseudogene TRBV3-2) to TRBJ1-3; unclear D gene. The V end was cut by 4 bases, the J end by 1 base, with 14 bases between. This CDR3 is built from 16 residues. CDR1 and CDR2 (germline): LGHDT, YNNKEL (reference sequence). The CDR3, as DNA: TGTGCCAGCAGCCTCACACATCGGGGTTCTGGAAACACCATATATTTT. Amino acid sequence: CASSLTHRGSGNTIYF.

Only a few counts were recorded for this clone. The rearrangement links TRBV11-3 to TRBJ2-2; D is possibly TRBD1 (6 bases). This CDR3 contains 16 residues. Trimming took 5 bases from V and 4 from J, leaving 17 bases between them. Per the germline V gene, CDR1 is SGHNT and CDR2 is YENEEA. The CDR3 region is CASSTKQGSGTGELFF. The CDR3 region has the DNA TGTGCCAGCAGCACCAAACAGGGCTCGGGCACCGGGGAGCTGTTTTTT.

This chain joins TRBV7-9 and TRBJ2-2; 8 bases fit TRBD1. Germline CDR1 reads SEHNR; CDR2 reads FQNEAQ (reference sequence). The V gene end was trimmed by 5 bases and the J gene end by 8 bases; junction bases not matched to a gene: 13. This CDR3 is built from 16 residues. In DNA form, the CDR3 reads TGTGCCAGCAGCCCCGGGACAGGTCTCCGAGTAGGGGAGCTGTTTTTT. Amino acid sequence: CASSPGTGLRVGELFF.

The chain combines TRBV28 with TRBJ2-7; 9 nucleotides agree with TRBD2. This CDR3 is built from 15 residues. Germline V gene data show CDR1 as MDHEN and CDR2 as SYDVKM. Unmatched junction bases numbered 5, after V lost 2 bases and J lost 3 bases. This chain's CDR3 is CASSLPPAGGYEQYF. The CDR3 DNA reads as TGTGCCAGCAGTTTACCCCCAGCGGGGGGCTACGAGCAGTACTTC.

The chain employs TRBV6-2 or TRBV6-3 and TRBJ1-1, with D unresolved. There are 13 residues in the CDR3. From germline, CDR1 is MNHEY and CDR2 SVGEGT. V was trimmed by 5 bases and J by 9 bases, leaving 16 bases between them. The CDR3 loop is CASSELTAKKAFF. CDR3 coding DNA: TGTGCCAGCAGTGAGTTAACAGCTAAGAAAGCTTTCTTT.

The chain links TRBV7-9 to TRBJ1-6; D possibly corresponds to TRBD1 (5 bases). The germline V and J ends were trimmed by 5 bases and 6 bases, with 20 bases remaining between them. Germline V lookup: CDR1 SEHNR, CDR2 FQNEAQ (reference sequence). CDR3 length: 17 amino acids. CDR3 residues: CASSPFRRQGTNSPLHF. CDR3 coding DNA: TGTGCCAGCAGCCCCTTCAGGCGGCAGGGCACTAATTCACCCCTCCACTTT.

The genes are TRBV19 and TRBJ1-6; the D gene is possibly TRBD1 (6 bases). CDR3 length equals 14 residues. Germline CDR1 reads LNHDA; CDR2 reads SQIVND (reference sequence). Trimming took off 7 bases at V and 10 bases at J, with 17 bases between the two ends. The CDR3 is CASTTGGAESPLHF. The CDR3 DNA follows: TGTGCCAGTACCACTGGGGGGGCGGAATCACCCCTCCACTTT.

The chain joins TRBV7-9 to TRBJ2-3, with 11 bases identical to TRBD2. Germline CDR1 is SEHNR and CDR2 is FQNEAQ (reference sequence). The CDR3 length is 15 residues. V trimming: 5 bases; J trimming: 6 bases; junction bases outside the gene matches: 7. The CDR3 coding sequence is TGTGCCAGCAGCCCGGGACTAGCGGCGGGCGATACGCAGTATTTT. Its translation is CASSPGLAAGDTQYF.

The V call is TRBV6-1, the J call TRBJ2-7, with D possibly being TRBD2 (5 bases). Germline values: CDR1 MNHNS, CDR2 SASEGT. The CDR3 spans 13 residues. Trimming took 3 bases from V and 4 from J, leaving 10 bases between them. The CDR3 protein is CASSEGSTYEQYF. The CDR3 nucleotides are TGTGCCAGCAGTGAGGGGAGTACTTACGAGCAGTACTTC.

The chain joins TRBV7-2 to TRBJ2-4; TRBD2 might be the D (5 bases). Germline V gives CDR1 SGHTA, CDR2 FQGNSA. Trimming stripped 4 bases from V and 0 bases from J, with 7 bases between. The CDR3 contains 14 residues. The CDR3 DNA follows: TGTGCCAGCAGCTACGGGGTAGCCAAAAACATTCAGTACTTC. Translating gives CASSYGVAKNIQYF.

The sample holds one count of this clone. The chain employs TRBV27 and TRBJ2-7; no reliable D call. Trimming took 3 bases from V and 6 from J, leaving 12 bases between them. The CDR3 contains 13 residues. Germline CDR1 MNHEY, CDR2 SMNVEV (reference sequence). The CDR3 loop reads CASSFVSAAEQYF. The CDR3 nucleotides are TGTGCCAGCAGTTTTGTCTCGGCGGCCGAGCAGTACTTC.

This clone was detected only once. The V and J genes are TRBV5-4 and TRBJ1-6, with D possibly matching TRBD1 (6 bases). The V end lost 4 bases, the J end lost 7 bases, and 12 bases lay between the germline ends. The V gene's germline CDR1 is SGHNT and CDR2 YYREEE (reference sequence). CDR3 length: 14 residues. Written as DNA, the CDR3 is TGTGCCAGCAGCACACCAACAGGGAATTCACCCCTCCACTTT. Its protein product is CASSTPTGNSPLHF.

V and J are TRBV19 and TRBJ1-5, with 7 positions matching TRBD1. J was trimmed by 1 base and V by 3 bases; bases with no gene match: 3. The CDR3 is made up of 15 amino acids. CDR1 is LNHDA, CDR2 SQIVND, per germline (reference sequence). For the CDR3, the DNA is TGTGCCAGTAGTATGGACAGGTGGAGCAATCAGCCCCAGCATTTT. Residues: CASSMDRWSNQPQHF.

The chain recombines TRBV2 with TRBJ2-1, with D possibly TRBD1 on 6 matching bases. Trimming shortened V by 7 bases and J by 1 base, and 14 bases separated the two germline ends. Germline loops: CDR1 SNHLY, CDR2 FYNNEI. This CDR3 spans 15 amino acids. The CDR3 protein is CASKAGEASYNEQFF. CDR3 DNA sequence: TGTGCCAGCAAAGCAGGGGAAGCATCCTACAATGAGCAGTTCTTC.

This chain connects TRBV10-3 to TRBJ2-1; 8 nucleotides agree with TRBD1. CDR3 length: 15 amino acids. CDR1 and CDR2 (germline): ENHRY, SYGVKD. Trimming took 3 bases from V and 4 from J; bases not matched to a gene: 5. CDR3 amino acids: CAISDPRTGYNEQFF. CDR3 in DNA: TGTGCCATCAGTGACCCCCGGACAGGGTACAATGAGCAGTTCTTC.